The entry below describes one TCR beta chain. This sample is drawn from a study of blood T cell repertoires in COVID-19. Study overall: Both acute and convalescent COVID-19 samples were obtained from the United States, Italy and Spain. T cells, B-cell-depleted T cells, or PBMCs provided the cDNA or gDNA that served as material.

The V gene's germline CDR1 is SGHRS and CDR2 YFSETQ. V dropped 0 bases and J dropped 7 bases, with 5 bases sitting between them. The length of the CDR3 is 13 residues. In the source study's methods: Estimation of nucleated cell counts was performed using reference gene primer amplification. Generated by immunoSEQ multiplex PCR, the TCRdb table keeps only in-frame clones and is missing some. V, J and clone size are taken as reported in that table, and D and trimming were inferred from the DNA itself. The sample consists of tens of thousands of clones, roughly four fifths of them appearing once. The gene calls are TRBV5-1 and TRBJ1-6, with D hard to call. Material: peripheral blood. This receptor was taken from a woman aged 60-70 years with acute or convalescent COVID-19. DNA for the CDR3: TGCGCCAGCAGCTTGGGACAAAATTCACCCCTCCACTTT. Its protein is CASSLGQNSPLHF.